Listed below are T cell receptor beta chains from one sample, sequenced in a study of T-cell reconstitution after alpha-beta-depleted transplantation in children. MiXCR, applied by TCRdb to the PCR reads, yields one record per CDR3 protein. The sample shows 700,000 to 950,000 distinct CDR3 sequences, roughly 15% of them seen only once. Here the sequenced sample was PBMCs, mostly from graft donor cells, taken 360 days after TCRalphabeta/CD19-depleted stem cell transplant. The source is a male patient between 10 and 17 years old who had a stem cell transplant for acute lymphoblastic leukemia, so the T cells may come from the graft donor. Both conserved end residues are part of each CDR3. Fields, in order: CDR3 DNA, CDR3 protein, J gene, D gene, V gene, clone size. The D gene is left open where the match is weak. The listing skips clone size in some rows; elsewhere it reads once, few, many or a size class.

cdr3_nt: TGTGCCAGCAGTTACGATTGGGTGGAGGGCTACACCTTC
cdr3_aa: CASSYDWVEGYTF
j_call: TRBJ1-2
d_call: -
v_call: TRBV6-5
clone_size: -

cdr3_nt: TGTGCCAGCAGCCCCGGGACAACCTTCACAGATACGCAGTATTTT
cdr3_aa: CASSPGTTFTDTQYF
j_call: TRBJ2-3
d_call: -
v_call: TRBV7-9
clone_size: few

cdr3_nt: TGTGCCACCAGCAGGAGTTCGGGGATAGTCAACACTGAAGCTTTCTTT
cdr3_aa: CATSRSSGIVNTEAFF
j_call: TRBJ1-1
d_call: -
v_call: TRBV15
clone_size: -

cdr3_nt: TGTGCCAGCAGTTTATCCTCAGGACTAGCGGGGCTCGAGCAGTACTTC
cdr3_aa: CASSLSSGLAGLEQYF
j_call: TRBJ2-7
d_call: TRBD2
v_call: TRBV27
clone_size: -

cdr3_nt: TGTGCCAGCAGTAGAGGGACTAGCGAGGGGGAGACCCAGTACTTC
cdr3_aa: CASSRGTSEGETQYF
j_call: TRBJ2-5
d_call: TRBD2
v_call: TRBV2
clone_size: few

cdr3_nt: TGCAGTGCTAGGGAAGCGGGAGGGCCCAAGGTTGAGCAGTTCTTC
cdr3_aa: CSAREAGGPKVEQFF
j_call: TRBJ2-1
d_call: TRBD2
v_call: TRBV20-1
clone_size: -

cdr3_nt: TGTGCCAGCAGTTACTCGCCAGGGGCCTACGAGCAGTACTTC
cdr3_aa: CASSYSPGAYEQYF
j_call: TRBJ2-7
d_call: -
v_call: TRBV6-5
clone_size: few

cdr3_nt: TGTGCCAGCAGGCCCACCAGGAACACTGAAGCTTTCTTT
cdr3_aa: CASRPTRNTEAFF
j_call: TRBJ1-1
d_call: -
v_call: TRBV7-9
clone_size: few

cdr3_nt: TGCGCCAGCAGCTTGGACAGGGTTGATGGCTACACCTTC
cdr3_aa: CASSLDRVDGYTF
j_call: TRBJ1-2
d_call: -
v_call: TRBV5-1
clone_size: -

cdr3_nt: TGTGCCAGCAGCTTAACTAGCGTAGGAGAGACCCAGTACTTC
cdr3_aa: CASSLTSVGETQYF
j_call: TRBJ2-5
d_call: TRBD2
v_call: TRBV7-7
clone_size: few

cdr3_nt: TGTGCCAGCAGCCACTCCAGAGACAGGGTGGGGAATGAGCAGTTCTTC
cdr3_aa: CASSHSRDRVGNEQFF
j_call: TRBJ2-1
d_call: TRBD1
v_call: TRBV3-1
clone_size: -

cdr3_nt: TGCGCCAGCAGCCAAGACACAGCTTATAGCAATCAGCCCCAGCATTTT
cdr3_aa: CASSQDTAYSNQPQHF
j_call: TRBJ1-5
d_call: -
v_call: TRBV4-1
clone_size: -

cdr3_nt: TGTGCCAGCAGGAGGGGGCGATTTGCTTTCTTT
cdr3_aa: CASRRGRFAFF
j_call: TRBJ1-1
d_call: TRBD1
v_call: TRBV27
clone_size: few

cdr3_nt: TGTGCCAGCAGCCCTTGGACAGAAAGCCACGAGCAGTACTTC
cdr3_aa: CASSPWTESHEQYF
j_call: TRBJ2-7
d_call: -
v_call: TRBV11-2
clone_size: -

cdr3_nt: TGTGCCAGCAGCTCGGACAGGTTGGGGGACACTGAAGCTTTCTTT
cdr3_aa: CASSSDRLGDTEAFF
j_call: TRBJ1-1
d_call: TRBD1
v_call: TRBV7-8
clone_size: -

cdr3_nt: TGCAGCGTTGATAGGGGTTCAAGGGAAGCTTTCTTT
cdr3_aa: CSVDRGSREAFF
j_call: TRBJ1-1
d_call: -
v_call: TRBV29-1
clone_size: few